This entry lists 25 T cell receptor beta chains sequenced from one sample in a study of T cells in Graves' hyperthyroidism and ophthalmopathy. Amplification targeted TCR beta CDR3 regions from RNA transcripts. First-round RT-PCR targeting the TCR CDR3 was performed with the HTBI primer set. TCRdb fed the multiplex PCR reads into MiXCR, producing one record per CDR3 protein. This sample carries under 750,000 distinct CDR3 sequences, 18% of them seen once, and the ten largest clones take approximately 15%. Input material: blood. The receptors stem from a woman aged 45-65 years with Graves' hyperthyroidism that later progressed to Graves' ophthalmopathy.

This clonotype occurred many times. J is TRBJ2-7 and V is TRBV6-1, with D unresolved. In germline, CDR1 is MNHNS, CDR2 SASEGT. V was shortened by 4 bases and J by 6 bases, with 13 bases between the two germline ends. This CDR3 region has 13 residues. DNA for the CDR3: TGTGCCAGCAGTGCGGGCCAAGCCACCGAGCAGTACTTC. As protein: CASSAGQATEQYF.

The chain has TRBV19 and TRBJ2-2; D ambiguous. Between the trimmed V and J ends, which lost 7 bases and 5 bases, there was a span of 14 bases. The CDR3 is made up of 14 amino acids. The germline CDR1 and CDR2 sequences are LNHDA and SQIVND (reference sequence). The CDR3, as DNA: TGTGCCAGTAAAGGACCCGGCGGAACCGGGGAGCTGTTTTTT. It yields the protein CASKGPGGTGELFF.

The chain employs TRBV5-1 and TRBJ2-5, with TRBD1 identical over 8 bases. Per germline, CDR1 SGHRS and CDR2 YFSETQ. CDR3 length equals 14 residues. J lost 3 bases, V lost 4 bases, and 5 bases had no gene match. CDR3 bases: TGCGCCAGCAGCCCAGGACAGGGAGAAGAGACCCAGTACTTC. Translating gives CASSPGQGEETQYF.

This clonotype showed up just a few times. This rearrangement joins TRBV5-1 to TRBJ2-5, with D unresolved. The CDR3 runs to 12 residues. Trimming shortened V by 0 bases and J by 7 bases, and 7 bases separated the two germline ends. Germline-derived CDR1 and CDR2 are SGHRS and YFSETQ. The DNA of the CDR3 is TGCGCCAGCAGCTTGGCCCCCGGGACCCAGTACTTC. Translated: CASSLAPGTQYF.

The V and J genes are TRBV6-1 and TRBJ1-5; unclear D gene. The CDR3 contains 13 residues. From germline, CDR1 is MNHNS and CDR2 SASEGT. Trimming pared 1 base from V and 3 bases from J, leaving 4 bases between. The CDR3 DNA is TGTGCCAGCAGTGAAGGACTCAATCAGCCCCAGCATTTT. Translated: CASSEGLNQPQHF.

The rearrangement uses TRBV20-1 and TRBJ2-1; D call uncertain. The length of the CDR3 is 17 residues. The V and J ends lost 0 bases and 3 bases respectively, with 18 bases between them. Germline V gene lookup returns CDR1 DFQATT and CDR2 SNEGSKA (reference sequence). The CDR3 region has the DNA TGCAGTGCTAGAGATGGGAACGCGCACGCTCGCTACAATGAGCAGTTCTTC. This gives the protein CSARDGNAHARYNEQFF.

This clonotype was recorded a few times. This chain connects TRBV30 to TRBJ1-5, with TRBD1 as a possible D gene (5 bases). The CDR3 is made up of 16 amino acids. Germline values: CDR1 GTSNPN, CDR2 SVGIG (reference sequence). With 2 bases removed from V and 3 bases from J, the gap between germline ends came to 17 bases. CDR3 sequence reads: CAWSTPGRSSNQPQHF. The CDR3 region has the DNA TGTGCCTGGAGTACCCCGGGACGGAGCTCCAATCAGCCCCAGCATTTT.

At least ten counts were recorded for this clonotype. The gene calls are TRBV30 and TRBJ1-2; D possibly corresponds to TRBD1 (5 bases). CDR1 and CDR2 (germline): GTSNPN, SVGIG (reference sequence). V lost 0 bases, J lost 8 bases, and 13 bases lay in between. This CDR3 is 13 amino acids long. CDR3 residues: CAWSVGGDGGYTF. CDR3 DNA sequence: TGTGCCTGGAGTGTGGGAGGGGATGGGGGCTACACCTTC.

The table lists this clonotype with many counts. The chain joins TRBV6-1 to TRBJ2-1; D tentatively fits TRBD1 or TRBD2 (5 bases each). This CDR3 is 14 amino acids long. Trimming left V 6 bases short and J 8 bases short, with 17 bases between. Germline V CDR1 and CDR2: MNHNS, SASEGT. CDR3 amino acids: CASRPGARRDEQFF. DNA of the CDR3: TGTGCCAGCAGACCCGGGGCCCGACGTGATGAGCAGTTCTTC.

V is TRBV4-2 and J is TRBJ1-5; D not resolved. CDR1 is LGHNA and CDR2 is YNFKEQ in the germline V gene. The V and J ends lost 4 bases and 0 bases respectively, with 13 bases between them. The CDR3 has 16 amino acids. CDR3 protein: CASSPELGDSNQPQHF. CDR3 in DNA: TGTGCCAGCAGCCCTGAGTTGGGAGATAGCAATCAGCCCCAGCATTTT.

This clonotype was seen a handful of times. This rearrangement joins TRBV15 to TRBJ2-1; D is unresolved. The V gene's germline CDR1 is LNHNV and CDR2 YYDKDF (reference sequence). The CDR3 has 15 residues. The ends were cut back, 0 bases at V and 0 bases at J, with 6 bases in the middle. The CDR3 reads CATSRDTSSYNEQFF. DNA for the CDR3: TGTGCCACCAGCAGAGATACATCCTCCTACAATGAGCAGTTCTTC.

The CDR3 loop reads CASSQATTTSGPQYF. The CDR3 DNA reads as TGCGCCAGCAGCCAGGCTACTACGACTAGCGGGCCGCAGTATTTT. This rearrangement joins TRBV4-1 to TRBJ2-3, with 10 bases lining up with TRBD2. Losses at the gene ends were 3 bases for V and 10 bases for J; bases not matched to a gene: 10. The CDR3 covers 15 residues. Germline CDR1 and CDR2: MGHRA and YSYEKL.

The chain uses TRBV24-1 and TRBJ2-2; the D gene is possibly TRBD1 (6 bases). There are 15 residues in the CDR3. Deletions cut 5 bases from V and 6 bases from J, with 15 bases between. The V gene's germline CDR1 is KGHDR and CDR2 SFDVKD. The CDR3 reads CATSAAGTPAGELFF. CDR3 sequence (DNA): TGTGCCACCAGTGCCGCCGGGACACCCGCCGGGGAGCTGTTTTTT.

The chain is built from TRBV5-1 and TRBJ1-1, with D perhaps matching TRBD1 (6 bases). The CDR3 is made up of 14 amino acids. Trimming pared 6 bases from V and 0 bases from J, leaving 12 bases between. Germline V gene data show CDR1 as SGHRS and CDR2 as YFSETQ. The CDR3 loop reads CASKGEPLNTEAFF. CDR3 bases: TGCGCCAGCAAGGGGGAACCTCTGAACACTGAAGCTTTCTTT.

The table lists this clonotype with many counts. V usage is TRBV11-2 and J usage is TRBJ1-2; maybe TRBD1 (5 bases). There are 16 residues in the CDR3. The V gene's germline CDR1 is SGHAT and CDR2 FQNNGV. V was trimmed by 0 bases and J by 0 bases, leaving 11 bases between them. The CDR3 loop is CASSLEDRNPNYGYTF. The DNA for the CDR3 is TGTGCCAGCAGCTTAGAAGACAGAAATCCTAACTATGGCTACACCTTC.

This clonotype was recorded a few times. The CDR3 reads CASSQEGRGVSHLLDGYTF. Written as DNA, the CDR3 is TGTGCCAGCAGCCAAGAAGGCAGGGGGGTATCACACTTACTGGATGGCTACACCTTC. The chain joins TRBV3-1 to TRBJ1-2; 7 bases line up with TRBD1. Losses at the gene ends were 0 bases for V and 6 bases for J; bases not matched to a gene: 19. Germline loops: CDR1 LGHDT, CDR2 YNNKEL (reference sequence). The CDR3 totals 19 residues.

The chain has TRBV3-1 and TRBJ2-5; maybe TRBD1 (5 bases). The CDR3 runs 15 residues. V lost 2 bases to trimming and J lost 1 base, with 11 bases between them. Germline assignment: CDR1 LGHDT and CDR2 YNNKEL (reference sequence). As DNA, the CDR3 is TGTGCCAGCAGCCAATCTCGGACAAGCCAAGAGACCCAGTACTTC. Translated, it gives CASSQSRTSQETQYF.

There are a few counts of this clonotype. The chain employs TRBV6-1 and TRBJ2-2; weak D call: TRBD1 (5 bases). Trimming left V 5 bases short and J 4 bases short, with 17 bases between. CDR1 and CDR2 from the germline V gene are MNHNS and SASEGT. This CDR3 has 16 amino acids. CDR3 nucleotide sequence: TGTGCCAGCAGTCACCTAAGGGCAGGGCCCACCGGGGAGCTGTTTTTT. Amino acids: CASSHLRAGPTGELFF.

At least ten counts were recorded for this clonotype. The chain combines TRBV3-1 with TRBJ1-5; unclear D gene. The CDR3 has 13 amino acids. Germline V gives CDR1 LGHDT, CDR2 YNNKEL (reference sequence). Trimming removed 0 bases at V and 8 bases at J, with 8 bases between. Written as DNA, the CDR3 is TGTGCCAGCAGCCAAGATAAACTTGAGCCCCAGCATTTT. Encoded protein: CASSQDKLEPQHF.

In its sample, this clonotype was seen a few times. The rearrangement uses TRBV7-8 and TRBJ1-5; D not resolved. CDR1 SGHVS and CDR2 FQNEAQ come from the germline V gene. This CDR3 is built from 17 residues. Trimming left V 1 base short and J 0 bases short, with 13 bases between. The CDR3 sequence is CASSLEWGRPSNQPQHF. The CDR3 DNA follows: TGTGCCAGCAGCTTAGAGTGGGGTCGCCCTAGCAATCAGCCCCAGCATTTT.

The chain links TRBV6-5 to TRBJ2-2; the match to TRBD1 covers 8 bases. In germline, CDR1 is MNHEY, CDR2 SVGAGI. CDR3 length equals 16 residues. V trimming: 2 bases; J trimming: 4 bases; junction bases outside the gene matches: 6. The CDR3 DNA follows: TGTGCCAGCAGTTACGGGACAGGTGGGGCCACCGGGGAGCTGTTTTTT. Protein product: CASSYGTGGATGELFF.

There are many counts of this clonotype. The rearrangement uses TRBV5-5 and TRBJ2-1; weak D call: TRBD1 (5 bases). The V and J ends lost 2 bases and 6 bases respectively, with 9 bases between them. There are 13 residues in the CDR3. Per the germline V gene, CDR1 is SGHKS and CDR2 is YYEKEE (reference sequence). The CDR3 region has the DNA TGTGCCAGCAGCTTTAGACAGCCCAATGAGCAGTTCTTC. It is translated as CASSFRQPNEQFF.

This clonotype was found a few times. V usage is TRBV13 and J usage is TRBJ2-7, with 9 nucleotides matching TRBD1. The CDR3 contains 16 residues. After removal of 5 bases from V and 3 bases from J, the junction contained 11 bases not matched to a gene. Germline V gene sequence: CDR1 PRHDT, CDR2 FYEKMQ (reference sequence). DNA for the CDR3: TGTGCCAGCAGCAATAGGGGACAGGGAGGAATCTACGAGCAGTACTTC. This gives the protein CASSNRGQGGIYEQYF.

This clonotype was picked up many times. This chain connects TRBV5-1 to TRBJ1-1, with D maybe TRBD1 (5 bases). CDR1 SGHRS and CDR2 YFSETQ come from the germline V gene. The CDR3 length is 14 residues. V lost 0 bases and J lost 4, with 10 bases in between. CDR3 amino acids: CASSLGGRVTEAFF. The CDR3 nucleotides read TGCGCCAGCAGCTTGGGGGGCAGGGTCACTGAAGCTTTCTTT.

This clonotype came up a few times. The chain recombines TRBV10-3 with TRBJ1-3, with 8 bases that match TRBD1. The CDR3 loop spans 18 amino acids. Germline V gene sequence: CDR1 ENHRY, CDR2 SYGVKD. V gave up 8 bases and J gave up 4 bases; unmatched junction bases: 19. CDR3 in amino acids: CAIGGQGIISPAGNTIYF. CDR3 sequence (DNA): TGTGCCATCGGTGGACAGGGAATAATATCTCCAGCAGGAAACACCATATATTTT.